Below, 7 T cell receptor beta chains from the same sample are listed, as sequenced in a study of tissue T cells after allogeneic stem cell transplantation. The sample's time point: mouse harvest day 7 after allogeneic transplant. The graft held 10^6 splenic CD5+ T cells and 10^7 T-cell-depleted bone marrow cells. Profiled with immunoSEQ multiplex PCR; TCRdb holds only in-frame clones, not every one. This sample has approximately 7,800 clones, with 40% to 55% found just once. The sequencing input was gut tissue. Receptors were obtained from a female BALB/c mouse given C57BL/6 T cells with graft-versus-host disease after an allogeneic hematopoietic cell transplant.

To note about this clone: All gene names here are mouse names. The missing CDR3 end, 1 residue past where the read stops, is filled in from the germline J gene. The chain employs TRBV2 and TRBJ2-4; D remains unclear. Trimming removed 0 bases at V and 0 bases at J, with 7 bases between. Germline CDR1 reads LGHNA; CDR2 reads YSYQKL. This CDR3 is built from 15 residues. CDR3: CASSQDRRSQNTLYF. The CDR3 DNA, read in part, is TGTGCCAGCAGCCAAGATCGGAGAAGTCAAAACACCTTGTAC.

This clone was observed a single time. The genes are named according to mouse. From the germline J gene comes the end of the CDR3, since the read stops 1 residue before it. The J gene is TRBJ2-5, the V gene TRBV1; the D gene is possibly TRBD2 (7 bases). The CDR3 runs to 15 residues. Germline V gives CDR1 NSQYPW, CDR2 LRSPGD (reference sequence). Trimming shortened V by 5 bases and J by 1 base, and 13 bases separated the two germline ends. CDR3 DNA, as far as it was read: TGCACCTGCAGTCTCGAGGGGGGCGACCAAGACACCCAGTAC. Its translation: CTCSLEGGDQDTQY. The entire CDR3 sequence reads CTCSLEGGDQDTQYF.

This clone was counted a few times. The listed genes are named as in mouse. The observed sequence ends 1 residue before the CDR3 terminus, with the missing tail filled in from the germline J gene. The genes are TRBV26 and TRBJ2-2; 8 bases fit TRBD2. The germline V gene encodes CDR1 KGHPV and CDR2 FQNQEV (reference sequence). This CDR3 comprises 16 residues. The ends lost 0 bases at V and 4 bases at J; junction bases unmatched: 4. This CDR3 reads CASSLSPGGSTGQLYF. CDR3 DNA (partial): TGTGCCAGCAGTCTGTCGCCTGGGGGGAGCACCGGGCAGCTCTAC.

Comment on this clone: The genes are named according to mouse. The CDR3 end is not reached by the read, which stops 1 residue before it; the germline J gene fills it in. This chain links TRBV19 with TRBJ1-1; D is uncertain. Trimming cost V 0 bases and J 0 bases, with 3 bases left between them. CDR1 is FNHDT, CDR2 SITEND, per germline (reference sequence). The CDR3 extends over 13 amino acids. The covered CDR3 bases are TGTGCCAGCAGTATAGATGCAAACACAGAAGTCTTC. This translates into CASSIDANTEVF. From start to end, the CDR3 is CASSIDANTEVFF.

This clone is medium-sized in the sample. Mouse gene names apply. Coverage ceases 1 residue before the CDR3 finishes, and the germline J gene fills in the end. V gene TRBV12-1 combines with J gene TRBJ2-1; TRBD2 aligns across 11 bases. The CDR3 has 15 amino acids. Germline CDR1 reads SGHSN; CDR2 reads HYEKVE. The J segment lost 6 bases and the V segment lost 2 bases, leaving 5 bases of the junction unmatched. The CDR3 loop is CASSPTGGAGAEQFF. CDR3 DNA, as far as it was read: TGTGCCAGCTCTCCCACTGGGGGGGCGGGTGCTGAGCAGTTC.

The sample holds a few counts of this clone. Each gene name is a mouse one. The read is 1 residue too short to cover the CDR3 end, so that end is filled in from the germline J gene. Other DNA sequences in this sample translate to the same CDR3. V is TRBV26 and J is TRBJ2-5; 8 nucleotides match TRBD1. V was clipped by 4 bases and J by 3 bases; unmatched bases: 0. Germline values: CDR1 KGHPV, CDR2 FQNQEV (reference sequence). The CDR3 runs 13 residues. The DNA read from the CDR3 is TGTGCCAGCAGTCGGACAGGGCAAGACACCCAGTAC. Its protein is CASSRTGQDTQY. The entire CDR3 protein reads CASSRTGQDTQYF.

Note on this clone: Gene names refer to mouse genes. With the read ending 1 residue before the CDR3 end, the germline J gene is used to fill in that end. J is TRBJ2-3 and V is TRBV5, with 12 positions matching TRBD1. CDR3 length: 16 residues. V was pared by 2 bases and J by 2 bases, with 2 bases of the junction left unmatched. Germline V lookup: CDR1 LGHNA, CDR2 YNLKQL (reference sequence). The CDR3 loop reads CASSQRGQGAAETLYF. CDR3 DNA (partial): TGTGCCAGCAGCCAAAGGGGACAGGGGGCTGCAGAAACGCTGTAT.